A selection of T cell receptor beta chains follows, all from one sample in a study of cytomegalovirus exposure and HLA in healthy donors. Data came from immunoSEQ multiplex PCR; TCRdb stores just in-frame clones and leaves some out. The sample contains over 90,000 clones, approximately 94% of which appear only once. Specimen: PBMCs. The receptors derive from a woman aged 18-29 years in good health and CMV-seronegative. CDR3s include the opening cysteine and the closing phenylalanine or tryptophan. The order of the fields is D gene, J gene, clone size, V gene, CDR3 DNA, CDR3 protein. D genes are given only for firm matches. Expanded clones get a size class; other rows say once, few or many, or leave the size out.

NA,TRBJ1-4,NA,TRBV5-4,TGTGCCAGTAAAGACAGTACAACTAATGAAAAACTGTTTTTT,CASKDSTTNEKLFF
NA,TRBJ2-1,NA,TRBV11-2,TGTGCCAGCAGCTTTGGGTCTCGGGGTTACAATGAGCAGTTCTTC,CASSFGSRGYNEQFF
NA,TRBJ2-1,NA,TRBV9,TGTGCCAGCAGCGTCCTTTACGGAGGGGACTACAATGAGCAGTTCTTC,CASSVLYGGDYNEQFF
NA,TRBJ1-2,NA,TRBV2,TGTGCCAGCACCCAGACAGGCAGGTGGGGCTACACCTTC,CASTQTGRWGYTF
TRBD1,TRBJ2-5,NA,TRBV7-7,TGTGCTAGCAGCTCGGGACAGGGGGGGCTTGAGACCCAGTACTTC,CASSSGQGGLETQYF
TRBD1,TRBJ2-3,NA,TRBV4-2,TGTGCCAGCAGCCAGGGACAGGGCTTAAGGGTAGATACGCAGTATTTT,CASSQGQGLRVDTQYF
TRBD2,TRBJ2-5,once,TRBV15,TGTGCCACCAGCAGAACGGGACTACCGACGCAAGAGACCCAGTACTTC,CATSRTGLPTQETQYF
NA,TRBJ2-7,NA,TRBV14,TGTGCCAGCAGCCAAACCGGGACATCAAGAGTTTGGGTCCCCTACGAGCAGTACTTC,CASSQTGTSRVWVPYEQYF
TRBD2,TRBJ2-5,NA,TRBV2,TGTGCCAGCAGACAACTAGCGGGGGTTAGGGAGACCCAGTACTTC,CASRQLAGVRETQYF
NA,TRBJ2-7,NA,TRBV9,TGTGCCAGCAGCGTGGGTGGGGGGAGCGCCTACGAGCAGTACTTC,CASSVGGGSAYEQYF
NA,TRBJ2-3,NA,TRBV19,TGTGCCAGTAGTGCCTCCCCGGGACTTACGCAGTATTTT,CASSASPGLTQYF
TRBD1,TRBJ2-2,NA,TRBV18,TGTGCCACCCGGACAGGGGGCGCGGGCACCGGGGAGCTGTTTTTT,CATRTGGAGTGELFF
NA,TRBJ2-1,NA,TRBV6-4,TGTGCCAGCAGTGCTACAGCGGAAACCTACAATGAGCAGTTCTTC,CASSATAETYNEQFF
TRBD2,TRBJ2-2,NA,TRBV5-8,TGTGCCAGCGTCGTACTAGCGGGAATCTCGAACACCGGGGAGCTGTTTTTT,CASVVLAGISNTGELFF
NA,TRBJ2-7,NA,TRBV4-1,TGCGCCAGCAGCCAAGACCAGGGGCGAGGGTACGAGCAGTACTTC,CASSQDQGRGYEQYF
NA,TRBJ1-2,NA,TRBV6-5,TGTGCCAGCAGCCGAGGGGGGGGGTCTGCCTATGGCTACACCTTC,CASSRGGGSAYGYTF
TRBD2,TRBJ2-1,NA,TRBV27,TGTGCCAGCAGTTTAATAGCGGGAGCATACAATGAGCAGTTCTTC,CASSLIAGAYNEQFF
TRBD2,TRBJ2-7,NA,TRBV19,TGTGCCAGTAGTTCCCCCAGCTCGGGACTAGCCCTTTGGGGAGAGCAGTACTTC,CASSSPSSGLALWGEQYF
TRBD1,TRBJ2-7,NA,TRBV7-9,TGTGCCAGCAGCTTACTAGACAGGGTAGGGGAGCAGTACTTC,CASSLLDRVGEQYF
TRBD2,TRBJ2-5,NA,TRBV7-7,TGTGCTAGCAGCCCCCTAGCGGGCGGGACTGGGGAGACCCAGTACTTC,CASSPLAGGTGETQYF
NA,TRBJ2-3,NA,TRBV5-1,TGCGCCAGCAGCTTCCAAGCAGGGGGGAGCACAGATACGCAGTATTTT,CASSFQAGGSTDTQYF
NA,TRBJ1-2,NA,TRBV18,TGTGCCAGCTCACCCTTGGACAGAGCAATCTATGGCTACACCTTC,CASSPLDRAIYGYTF
NA,TRBJ1-2,NA,TRBV11-2,TGTGCCAGCAGCCCGGGACACAGTAGTTGGATAAACTATGGCTACACCTTC,CASSPGHSSWINYGYTF
TRBD1,TRBJ1-1,NA,TRBV2,TGTGCCAGCAGTGATTTTTCAGGGGGCACTGAAGCTTTCTTT,CASSDFSGGTEAFF
NA,TRBJ2-1,NA,TRBV7-2,TGTGCCAGCAGCACCAGCGATGAGCAGTTCTTC,CASSTSDEQFF
TRBD2,TRBJ2-1,NA,TRBV4-1,TGCGCCAGCAGCCAAGAGGGTAGCGGGAGGACCTACAATGAGCAGTTCTTC,CASSQEGSGRTYNEQFF
NA,TRBJ1-4,NA,TRBV14,TGTGCCAGCTCTCAGGGGTTGGGTGGCGAAAAACTGTTTTTT,CASSQGLGGEKLFF
NA,TRBJ1-3,NA,TRBV5-1,TGCGCCAGCAGCTTGGACAGCTCTGGAAACACCATATATTTT,CASSLDSSGNTIYF
NA,TRBJ1-1,NA,TRBV7-3,TGTGCCAGCAGCTTAGGAGGTGAGGGGGTGAGGACTGAAGCTTTCTTT,CASSLGGEGVRTEAFF
NA,TRBJ2-5,NA,TRBV5-4,TGTGCCAGCAGCTCGGACTCCCGTAGACCCCAAGAGACCCAGTACTTC,CASSSDSRRPQETQYF